These 9 T cell receptor beta chains originate from one sample sequenced in a study of blood T cell repertoires in COVID-19. Sequenced by immunoSEQ multiplex PCR; TCRdb stores in-frame clones only, minus some. The table records roughly 56,000 clones, around 90% of them present only once. Sequencing was carried out using peripheral blood. The origin of the receptors is a man in his fifties or sixties with active COVID-19.

This chain connects TRBV5-1 to TRBJ1-6; 7 bases line up with TRBD1. The CDR3 runs to 15 residues. V lost 0 bases to trimming and J lost 10 bases; unmatched junction nucleotides: 7. Germline V gene data show CDR1 as SGHRS and CDR2 as YFSETQ. The DNA for the CDR3 is TGCGCCAGCAGCTTGGAAACAGGGGATGGGTCACCCCTCCACTTT. Encoded protein: CASSLETGDGSPLHF.

V and J are TRBV4-3 and TRBJ2-7; 10 positions agree with TRBD2. V shed 0 bases, J shed 3 bases, and the junction held 2 bases outside the gene matches. CDR1 LGHNA and CDR2 YSLEER come from the germline V gene. The CDR3 contains 15 residues. CDR3 protein: CASSQELAGSYEQYF. CDR3 DNA sequence: TGCGCCAGCAGCCAAGAACTAGCGGGGAGCTACGAGCAGTACTTC.

The rearrangement uses TRBV30 and TRBJ1-1; possibly TRBD1 for D (6 bases). The ends were cut back, 0 bases at V and 8 bases at J, with 13 bases in the middle. The V gene's germline CDR1 is GTSNPN and CDR2 SVGIG (reference sequence). The CDR3 is made up of 13 amino acids. Here the CDR3 reads CAWSVWGGEEAFF. In DNA, the CDR3 is TGTGCCTGGAGTGTTTGGGGGGGCGAAGAAGCTTTCTTT.

Concerning this clone: Other nucleotide sequences in the sample specify the same CDR3. V usage is TRBV7-3 and J usage is TRBJ2-3; TRBD2 agrees at 8 bases. Looked up from germline, CDR1 is SGHTA and CDR2 is FQGTGA. V shed 6 bases and J 1 base; nucleotides not matched to a gene: 6. This CDR3 is 15 amino acids long. The CDR3 DNA sequence: TGTGCCAGCAGTCGTGCGGGGGGCGGCACAGATACGCAGTATTTT. This sequence encodes CASSRAGGGTDTQYF.

This sequence joins TRBV5-4 and TRBJ2-6; 8 bases line up with TRBD2. Germline loops: CDR1 SGHNT, CDR2 YYREEE (reference sequence). With 4 bases clipped from V and 0 bases from J, the junction kept 6 bases outside the gene matches. This CDR3 spans 17 amino acids. The DNA of the CDR3 is TGTGCCAGCAGCAGTAGCGGGACCTACTCTGGGGCCAACGTCCTGACTTTC. It specifies CASSSSGTYSGANVLTF.

The genes are TRBV30 and TRBJ1-3; possibly TRBD1 for D (6 bases). Per the germline V gene, CDR1 is GTSNPN and CDR2 is SVGIG (reference sequence). This CDR3 has 14 residues. With 4 bases removed from V and 0 bases from J, the gap between germline ends came to 10 bases. Here the CDR3 reads CAWNRGNSGNTIYF. In nucleotides, the CDR3 is TGTGCCTGGAATAGGGGGAACTCTGGAAACACCATATATTTT.

The V and J genes are TRBV5-6 and TRBJ2-6, with D unclear. V dropped 4 bases and J dropped 1 base, with 9 bases sitting between them. The CDR3 contains 15 residues. Germline lookup yields CDR1 SGHDT and CDR2 YYEEEE. CDR3 nucleotide sequence: TGTGCCAGCAGCATCGGTGATTCTGGGGCCAACGTCCTGACTTTC. Translated: CASSIGDSGANVLTF.

The rearrangement uses TRBV19 and TRBJ2-2; 9 bases agree with TRBD1. The ends lost 1 base at V and 4 bases at J; junction bases unmatched: 7. The CDR3 has 17 amino acids. Germline lookup yields CDR1 LNHDA and CDR2 SQIVND (reference sequence). In DNA, the CDR3 is TGTGCCAGTAGTATAGGGGGGACAGGGAGGGGCACCGGGGAGCTGTTTTTT. It translates to CASSIGGTGRGTGELFF.

V gene TRBV9 combines with J gene TRBJ2-7; D may correspond to TRBD1 or TRBD2 (5 bases each). CDR1 SGDLS and CDR2 YYNGEE come from the germline V gene. This CDR3 comprises 15 residues. V was cut by 4 bases and J by 9 bases, with 23 bases left in between. The CDR3 DNA follows: TGTGCCAGCAGCCTAGAGGGAAAGGGGATACGAGGGCAGTACTTC. It is translated as CASSLEGKGIRGQYF.